A single sample is the source of the 30 T cell receptor beta chains below, sequenced in a study of T-cell memory formation after mild COVID-19. In TCRdb, the 5' RACE reads were re-called with MiXCR into one record per CDR3 protein. The table includes around 300,000 distinct CDR3 sequences, roughly 19% detected once. Source material: PBMCs or a T cell subset sorted from them (not recorded which). All receptors derive from a man aged 18 to 35 who had mild COVID-19 (a few samples of this study predate the infection). Cell type and time point are not known.

J is TRBJ2-7 and V is TRBV4-1; 11 bases are shared with TRBD1. The junction had 15 bases not matched to a gene; V was cut back by 4 bases and J by 7 bases. Germline V gene lookup returns CDR1 MGHRA and CDR2 YSYEKL. The CDR3 extends over 17 amino acids. CDR3 residues: CASSPHILRTGGGEQYF. DNA for the CDR3: TGCGCCAGCAGCCCCCACATACTCAGGACAGGGGGCGGGGAGCAGTACTTC.

This clonotype was counted only a few times. The chain carries TRBV12-3 or TRBV12-4 and TRBJ2-2; D is perhaps TRBD1 (6 bases). The CDR3 runs to 12 residues. V lost 10 bases and J lost 4, with 10 bases in between. CDR3 region: CATQGRTGELFF. CDR3 nucleotide sequence: TGTGCCACTCAGGGGCGCACCGGGGAGCTGTTTTTT.

CDR3 DNA: TGTGCCAGCAGCTTTAAACGAAGCGGGGTCACAGATACGCAGTATTTT. This translates into CASSFKRSGVTDTQYF. The J gene is TRBJ2-3, the V gene TRBV11-2; TRBD2 matches 7 bases. Trimming removed 3 bases from V and 2 bases from J; junction bases left unmatched: 8. Germline loops: CDR1 SGHAT, CDR2 FQNNGV. This CDR3 has 16 amino acids. Full variable domain (rest looked up from reference TRBV11-2 and TRBJ2-3): EAGVAQSPRYKIIEKRQSVAFWCNPISGHATLYWYQQILGQGPKLLIQFQNNGVVDDSQLPKDRFSAERLKGVDSTLKIQPAKLEDSAVYLCASSFKRSGVTDTQYFGPGTRLTVL.

DNA of the CDR3: TGTGCCAGCAGCCAGGAAGGGTGGAGTTCACCCCTCCACTTT. Its translation: CASSQEGWSSPLHF. The chain uses TRBV7-9 and TRBJ1-6; D is uncertain. V was trimmed by 5 bases and J by 9 bases, leaving 14 bases between them. This CDR3 is 14 amino acids long. Germline V lookup: CDR1 SEHNR, CDR2 FQNEAQ (reference sequence).

This clonotype was found many times. This chain uses TRBV28 with TRBJ2-1, with 9 nucleotides matching TRBD1. V shed 3 bases and J 4 bases; nucleotides not matched to a gene: 1. From germline, CDR1 is MDHEN and CDR2 SYDVKM. This CDR3 spans 14 amino acids. This CDR3 is CASSFGTGYNEQFF. DNA for the CDR3: TGTGCCAGCAGTTTCGGGACAGGGTACAATGAGCAGTTCTTC.

The rearrangement uses TRBV7-8 and TRBJ2-1; TRBD1 matches 9 bases. The CDR3 has 12 residues. CDR1 SGHVS and CDR2 FQNEAQ come from the germline V gene. Losses at the gene ends were 3 bases for V and 12 bases for J; bases not matched to a gene: 3. Here the CDR3 DNA reads TGTGCCAGCAGCTTTATGGGACAGGGGCAGTTCTTC. Protein product: CASSFMGQGQFF. The entire variable domain, with the rest obtained from reference TRBV7-8 and TRBJ2-1, is as follows: GAGVSQSPRYKVAKRGQDVALRCDPISGHVSLFWYQQALGQGPEFLTYFQNEAQLDKSGLPSDRFFAERPEGSVSTLKIQRTQQEDSAVYLCASSFMGQGQFFGPGTRLTVL.

For the CDR3, the DNA is TGCAGCGCCCGCCTAGGATTAGAGACCCAGTACTTC. Residues: CSARLGLETQYF. V gene TRBV29-1 combines with J gene TRBJ2-5; D not resolved. With 7 bases removed from V and 4 bases from J, the gap between germline ends came to 13 bases. Looked up from germline, CDR1 is SQVTM and CDR2 is ANQGSEA. CDR3 length: 12 residues.

The V and J genes are TRBV7-2 and TRBJ1-4; D perhaps matches TRBD1 (5 bases). Germline V CDR1 and CDR2: SGHTA, FQGNSA. The germline V and J ends were trimmed by 7 bases and 4 bases, with 10 bases remaining between them. CDR3 length: 13 residues. This chain's CDR3 is CASTAGGNEKLFF. CDR3 DNA: TGTGCCAGCACCGCCGGGGGTAATGAAAAACTGTTTTTT.

This chain joins TRBV5-1 and TRBJ2-1; 8 positions match TRBD2. The CDR3 is made up of 13 amino acids. The ends lost 3 bases at V and 10 bases at J; junction bases unmatched: 6. Germline V gene data show CDR1 as SGHRS and CDR2 as YFSETQ. This CDR3 reads CASSSPGGDEQFF. CDR3 bases: TGCGCCAGCAGCTCCCCCGGGGGGGACGAGCAGTTCTTC.

The chain has TRBV7-6 and TRBJ1-1; D perhaps matches TRBD1 (5 bases). Germline loops: CDR1 SGHVS, CDR2 FNYEAQ. The CDR3 totals 13 residues. V was clipped by 6 bases and J by 6 bases, with 14 bases between them. The CDR3 protein is CASSPTRGAEAFF. CDR3 sequence (DNA): TGTGCCAGCAGTCCAACACGGGGGGCTGAAGCTTTCTTT. The full variable domain, in which reference TRBV7-6 and TRBJ1-1 provide the parts outside the CDR3, is GAGVSQSPRYKVTKRGQDVALRCDPISGHVSLYWYRQALGQGPEFLTYFNYEAQQDKSGLPNDRFSAERPEGSISTLTIQRTEQRDSAMYRCASSPTRGAEAFFGQGTRLTVV.

This CDR3 reads CASSVGGSADTQYF. The CDR3 region has the DNA TGTGCCAGCAGCGTCGGGGGTTCGGCAGATACGCAGTATTTT. The V call is TRBV9, the J call TRBJ2-3; the D gene is possibly TRBD2 (6 bases). Germline CDR1 is SGDLS and CDR2 is YYNGEE. The V gene lost 2 bases and the J gene lost 4 bases, with 11 bases spanning the gap. CDR3 size: 14 residues.

This clonotype came up a few times. The chain joins TRBV20-1 to TRBJ1-1; D is perhaps TRBD1 (5 bases). V lost 0 bases, J lost 3 bases, and 11 bases lay in between. Per germline, CDR1 DFQATT and CDR2 SNEGSKA (reference sequence). CDR3 size: 14 residues. DNA for the CDR3: TGCAGTGCTAGAGATCAGGGACGGGACACTGAAGCTTTCTTT. This codes for CSARDQGRDTEAFF.

The rearrangement uses TRBV6-2 or TRBV6-3 and TRBJ2-5; weak D call: TRBD2 (5 bases). The germline V gene has CDR1 MNHEY and CDR2 SVGEGT. The CDR3 consists of 15 residues. Trimming cost V 7 bases and J 7 bases, with 22 bases left between them. Written as DNA, the CDR3 is TGTGCCAGCACCCGTCGTTTGACCCTCAGCGGGACCCAGTACTTC. This codes for CASTRRLTLSGTQYF.

This clonotype was seen a few times. This chain connects TRBV21-1 to TRBJ2-7; the D segment call TRBD2 is taken from the table without a DNA check. TRBV21-1 corresponds to a pseudogene. The CDR3 sequence is 11 residues long. Here the CDR3 DNA reads TGTGCCAGCAAGAGGGAATACGAGCAGTACGTC. Protein: CASKREYEQYV.

This clonotype showed up just a few times. The V call is TRBV9, the J call TRBJ1-3; 10 nucleotides match TRBD1. This CDR3 has 17 amino acids. The germline gives CDR1 SGDLS, CDR2 YYNGEE. After removal of 3 bases from V and 3 bases from J, the junction contained 9 bases not matched to a gene. This CDR3 is CASSAPRDRGGGNTIYF. The CDR3, as DNA: TGTGCCAGCAGCGCGCCCAGGGACAGGGGAGGTGGAAACACCATATATTTT.

V usage is TRBV10-3 and J usage is TRBJ2-3; 8 bases align to TRBD2. Germline V gene sequence: CDR1 ENHRY, CDR2 SYGVKD. This CDR3 spans 18 amino acids. V lost 0 bases, J lost 2 bases, and 10 bases stayed unmatched. DNA of the CDR3: TGTGCCATCAGTGAGTCCATTTTTTCGGGGGGGAACACAGATACGCAGTATTTT. Translating gives CAISESIFSGGNTDTQYF.

The chain carries TRBV5-1 and TRBJ1-1; TRBD1 matches 7 bases. Germline V CDR1 and CDR2: SGHRS, YFSETQ. This CDR3 spans 14 amino acids. V dropped 2 bases and J dropped 1; count of bases not matched to a gene: 2. The CDR3 nucleotides read TGCGCCAGCAGCTTTCAGGGGGAGAACACTGAAGCTTTCTTT. This gives the protein CASSFQGENTEAFF.

This sequence joins TRBV7-8 and TRBJ2-5, with 8 bases identical to TRBD2. Germline CDR1 reads SGHVS; CDR2 reads FQNEAQ. This CDR3 spans 13 amino acids. After removal of 5 bases from V and 6 bases from J, the junction contained 5 bases not matched to a gene. In nucleotides, the CDR3 is TGTGCCAGCAGCCGGGGGGGCCTTAAGACCCAGTACTTC. This sequence encodes CASSRGGLKTQYF.

The V gene is TRBV25-1, the J gene TRBJ2-7; D may be TRBD2 (6 bases). V lost 1 base, J lost 6 bases, and 13 bases lay in between. The CDR3 is 14 residues long. Germline assignment: CDR1 MGHDK and CDR2 SYGVNS. The CDR3 DNA sequence: TGTGCCAGCAGTGAATTTCGGGAGACGGGCGAGCAGTACTTC. Its translation is CASSEFRETGEQYF.

The V call is TRBV6-2 or TRBV6-3, the J call TRBJ1-5; unclear D gene. The germline V gene encodes CDR1 MNHEY and CDR2 SVGEGT. The CDR3 length is 15 residues. The V gene lost 7 bases and the J gene lost 6 bases, with 19 bases spanning the gap. CDR3 sequence reads: CASNVGLVWGQPQHF. The CDR3 DNA reads TGTGCCAGCAATGTAGGTCTCGTCTGGGGTCAGCCCCAGCATTTT.

This clonotype has just a few counts. This chain connects TRBV6-1 to TRBJ2-5; a possible D gene is TRBD2 (6 bases). This CDR3 is 9 amino acids long. Trimming removed 11 bases at V and 9 bases at J, with 10 bases between. CDR1 is MNHNS, CDR2 SASEGT, per germline. CDR3 sequence: CAAGRPQYF. In nucleotides, the CDR3 is TGTGCCGCGGGGAGGCCCCAGTACTTC.

J is TRBJ1-1 and V is TRBV7-2; D is ambiguous. This CDR3 is built from 15 residues. Trimming took 2 bases from V and 3 from J, leaving 13 bases between them. Germline V gene sequence: CDR1 SGHTA, CDR2 FQGNSA. The CDR3 DNA sequence: TGTGCCAGCAGCTTATGGTTGAGGAAGGACACTGAAGCTTTCTTT. This translates into CASSLWLRKDTEAFF.

This chain links TRBV5-1 with TRBJ1-1; the D is unclear. The CDR3 sequence is 14 residues long. Trimming removed 7 bases from V and 4 bases from J, with 17 bases in between. The V gene's germline CDR1 is SGHRS and CDR2 YFSETQ. The CDR3 DNA follows: TGCGCCAGCGAAGTCTCGCCTGGAGGCACTGAAGCTTTCTTT. Its protein product is CASEVSPGGTEAFF.

The table lists this clonotype with a few counts. The chain employs TRBV4-2 and TRBJ1-2; D remains unclear. V lost 1 base and J 3 bases, leaving 12 bases between the germline ends. This CDR3 comprises 15 residues. Germline V gene lookup returns CDR1 LGHNA and CDR2 YNFKEQ. The CDR3 coding sequence is TGTGCCAGCAGCCAAGGACGACAAAGGGACTATGGCTACACCTTC. Amino acid sequence: CASSQGRQRDYGYTF.

The chain has TRBV25-1 and TRBJ1-2; the match to TRBD1 covers 9 bases. With V trimmed by 6 bases and J by 7 bases, 6 bases remained unmatched. The length of the CDR3 is 13 residues. Looked up from germline, CDR1 is MGHDK and CDR2 is SYGVNS. CDR3 protein: CASRQGQGGGYTF. In DNA form, the CDR3 reads TGTGCCAGCAGACAGGGACAGGGTGGTGGCTACACCTTC.

V usage is TRBV6-5 and J usage is TRBJ2-3, with D possibly being TRBD2 (5 bases). The CDR3 runs to 12 residues. Trimming took 2 bases from V and 8 from J, leaving 8 bases between them. The germline CDR1 and CDR2 sequences are MNHEY and SVGAGI. In nucleotides, the CDR3 is TGTGCCAGCAGTTACCCGGGGAGTACGCAGTATTTT. Translation gives CASSYPGSTQYF.

This clonotype has a handful of counts. The chain combines TRBV7-2 with TRBJ1-5; 7 bases align to TRBD1. CDR1 is SGHTA and CDR2 is FQGNSA in the germline V gene. The CDR3 spans 14 residues. V dropped 3 bases and J dropped 5; count of bases not matched to a gene: 4. The DNA of the CDR3 is TGTGCCAGCAGCTTCAGGACAGGCGATCAGCCCCAGCATTTT. Amino acids: CASSFRTGDQPQHF.

In its sample, this clonotype was seen a few times. This sequence joins TRBV29-1 and TRBJ1-2; tentatively, D is TRBD1 (6 bases). The germline V and J ends were trimmed by 3 bases and 4 bases, with 9 bases remaining between them. Germline V CDR1 and CDR2: SQVTM, ANQGSEA. CDR3 length equals 12 residues. The CDR3 nucleotides read TGCAGCGTTGACAGGGGAAGCTATGGCTACACCTTC. Translated: CSVDRGSYGYTF.

The rearrangement uses TRBV4-1 and TRBJ2-7, with D perhaps matching TRBD2 (6 bases). V was cut by 0 bases and J by 3 bases, with 15 bases left in between. The CDR3 is 16 residues long. Germline lookup yields CDR1 MGHRA and CDR2 YSYEKL. The CDR3 sequence is CASSQEEGPVYYEQYF. The CDR3 bases are TGCGCCAGCAGCCAAGAGGAGGGGCCGGTTTACTACGAGCAGTACTTC.

In its sample, this clonotype was seen a few times. V and J are TRBV7-2 and TRBJ1-5; tentative D call: TRBD1 (5 bases). Germline V CDR1 and CDR2: SGHTA, FQGNSA. The ends were cut back, 4 bases at V and 9 bases at J, with 13 bases in the middle. CDR3 length equals 13 residues. In DNA, the CDR3 is TGTGCCAGCAGCTCTAGGGTGGGGGGGCCCCAGCATTTT. Its translation: CASSSRVGGPQHF.